Here is one TCR beta chain with its context. The sample holds a few counts of this clone. Its antigen is still unknown. There are no base qualities to consult, and no much larger clone falls within one base. The germline V gene (reference sequence) supplies CDR1 GTSNPN and CDR2 SVGIG. Trimming at the junction amounts to 5 bases on V and 9 bases on J, and the germline ends lie 10 bases apart. The CDR3 contains 10 residues, cysteine and phenylalanine counted. The kept DNA is CDR3 alone, 30 bases in frame from the first base. This specimen's time point label, interpreted: baseline before oral tofacitinib. Lesional scalp punch biopsies and peripheral blood were obtained from alopecia areata patients. PBMCs were separated by density centrifugation and stained for CD3, CD4 and CD8, after which CD4+ and CD8+ T cells were sorted on a FACSAria. The data stem from a study of CD8+ T cells in alopecia areata (dated by TCRdb to the late 2010s). Study-level background: The treated patients, all with moderate-to-severe alopecia areata, were enrolled in an open-label pilot trial of oral tofacitinib given at 5 to 10 mg twice daily. Biopsies were taken from tofacitinib-treated patients at baseline and at 4 and 24 weeks of treatment, and a later scalp biopsy was taken in several of the tofacitinib-treated patients. TCRbeta CDR3 regions were amplified by immunoSEQ multiplex PCR using 35 Vbeta forward and 13 Jbeta reverse primers. In humans, TCRbeta sequencing was performed on scalp tissue and on sorted CD4+ and CD8+ peripheral blood T cells from healthy controls and from patients with patchy or totalis/universalis alopecia areata. Scalp clonality was compared among normal scalp (n=4), patchy alopecia areata scalp (n=8), and alopecia totalis/universalis scalp (n=8). High-throughput TCRbeta sequencing was used to examine T cell clonal expansion in alopecia areata in both the C3H/HeJ mouse model and human patients. RNA was extracted with the PAXgene miRNA kit for fixed scalp, the miRNeasy kit for PBMCs, and the RNeasy kit for mouse skin. Patients received tofacitinib for 6 to 18 months and were then followed off drug for 6 months to check for delayed response and recurrence.

Library method: the immunoSEQ multiplex PCR assay. For TCR sequencing, RNA was extracted from every sample and reverse transcribed into cDNA to serve as template. SuperScript III was used for first-strand cDNA synthesis, primed with a 2:1 mix of oligo-dT and random hexamers. A synthetic immune receptor repertoire was used to gauge amplification bias, and whatever bias remained was removed computationally. The paper's processing steps were these. After raw reads were preprocessed to remove errors, the CDR3 was defined following IMGT conventions as running from the conserved cysteine to phenylalanine. Clonality was computed as 1 minus the Shannon entropy, with the entropy normalized by log2 of the number of productive unique TCRs. Scalp TCRbeta sequences were cross-referenced with sorted blood CD4 and CD8 repertoires so that the CD4 or CD8 identity of scalp clones could be inferred. This is the immuneACCESS table as TCRdb keeps it, with only in-frame sequences that have V and J called. A part of the clones is gone; compared with another copy, unresolved V genes explain less than half, and the rest is unexplained. V and J calls and clone size follow that table, whereas D and trimming were derived from the DNA. Within this sample are some 240,000 clones, with 57% of them counted one time only. The ten biggest clones cover 0.45% of the sample.

The investigation overall reported the following: Compared with mice, TCR sequences shared between patients were less clear, possibly partly because of HLA diversity across the patient population. Scalp TCR repertoire analysis is complicated because resident alphabeta T cells in normal human skin are also sequenced, whereas mouse skin is dominated by gammadelta T cells. Higher clonality and more expanded CD8+ clones were observed in lesional scalp than in normal scalp, particularly in alopecia totalis/universalis, a finding suggestive of antigenic drive.

Sequencing was performed on CD4+ T cells sorted from blood, taken at week 0. The receptor comes from a human donor with alopecia areata. The sequence is built from TRBV30 and TRBJ1-2, with no D gene named confidently. CDR3 loop: CAWFGGRYTF. The base sequence is TGTGCCTGGTTCGGAGGGCGCTACACCTTC.